These 13 T cell receptor beta chains originate from one sample sequenced in a study of blood T cell repertoires in COVID-19 (dated by TCRdb to 2019 to 2021). Receptor amplification or capture employed the immunoSEQ multiplex PCR assay. The clones in this table, taken by TCRdb from immuneACCESS, are in-frame only. Not every clone is retained; where verified, under half of the shortfall comes from an unresolved V gene, and the cause of the rest is unknown. The sample includes some 150,000 clones, with roughly 83% observed a single time. The ten largest clones take up 12% of the sample. The sequencing input was peripheral blood. The receptor source for this set is a woman between 55 and 75 years old with COVID-19, enrolled during active disease.

This chain uses TRBV7-3 with TRBJ1-4; a weak D match, TRBD1 (5 bases). The germline CDR1 and CDR2 sequences are SGHTA and FQGTGA. V lost 9 bases to trimming and J lost 0 bases, with 8 bases between them. The CDR3 length is 13 residues. The CDR3 here is CARQGATNEKLFF. The DNA of the CDR3 is TGTGCCAGGCAGGGTGCAACTAATGAAAAACTGTTTTTT.

This chain joins TRBV19 and TRBJ1-6; 7 nucleotides line up with TRBD1. Germline V gene data show CDR1 as LNHDA and CDR2 as SQIVND (reference sequence). Trimming cost V 9 bases and J 7 bases; bases outside gene matches: 6. CDR3 length: 13 amino acids. The CDR3 loop reads CASRDRTNSPLHF. CDR3 DNA sequence: TGTGCCAGCCGGGACAGAACGAATTCACCCCTCCACTTT.

The chain uses TRBV5-1 and TRBJ1-1; D remains ambiguous. V was cut by 0 bases and J by 4 bases, with 10 bases left in between. The CDR3 consists of 14 residues. Germline CDR1 and CDR2: SGHRS and YFSETQ. The CDR3 region is CASSLDQSGTEAFF. The DNA of the CDR3 is TGCGCCAGCAGCTTGGATCAGAGCGGCACTGAAGCTTTCTTT.

In nucleotides, the CDR3 is TGTGCCAGCCCCCTTGGGCAGGGGGAGTACGAGCAGTACTTC. Protein: CASPLGQGEYEQYF. This rearrangement joins TRBV5-3 to TRBJ2-7; 7 positions match TRBD1. TRBV5-3 qualifies as an ORF whose function is uncertain. V dropped 8 bases and J dropped 4; count of bases not matched to a gene: 12. The CDR3 runs 14 residues.

The rearrangement links TRBV7-8 to TRBJ1-1; 8 bases align to TRBD1. The V gene's germline CDR1 is SGHVS and CDR2 FQNEAQ. The CDR3 has 15 amino acids. V shed 3 bases, J shed 1 base, and the junction held 4 bases outside the gene matches. The CDR3 loop reads CASSFGDRRNTEAFF. The CDR3 nucleotides are TGTGCCAGCAGCTTTGGGGACAGGAGGAACACTGAAGCTTTCTTT.

V and J are TRBV30 and TRBJ2-3; TRBD1 is a possible D gene (7 bases). V lost 2 bases, J lost 14 bases, and 29 bases lay in between. Germline assignment: CDR1 GTSNPN and CDR2 SVGIG (reference sequence). This CDR3 is built from 16 residues. The CDR3 sequence is CAWSIPLGRGAPLGYF. The CDR3 region has the DNA TGTGCCTGGAGTATACCGCTTGGCAGGGGGGCTCCCTTGGGGTATTTT.

In nucleotides, the CDR3 is TGCGCCAGCACCTCAAGGGAGTGGTGCGGGGTGAGTCCGTACGAGCAGTACTTC. It translates to CASTSREWCGVSPYEQYF. The chain has TRBV23-1 and TRBJ2-7, with D perhaps matching TRBD2 (6 bases). TRBV23-1 is an ORF, and what it does is uncertain. The CDR3 consists of 18 residues. V was pared by 7 bases and J by 4 bases, with 29 bases between.

J is TRBJ1-2 and V is TRBV12-3 or TRBV12-4; the D gene is possibly TRBD1 (6 bases). This CDR3 region has 12 residues. With 6 bases removed from V and 7 bases from J, the gap between germline ends came to 12 bases. CDR3: CASSTYRVGYTF. The DNA for the CDR3 is TGTGCCAGCAGCACCTACAGGGTTGGCTACACCTTC.

The genes are TRBV7-9 and TRBJ2-7, with 10 nucleotides matching TRBD2. Germline loops: CDR1 SEHNR, CDR2 FQNEAQ (reference sequence). V dropped 5 bases and J dropped 3; count of bases not matched to a gene: 7. The CDR3 is made up of 15 amino acids. CDR3 sequence reads: CASSDTSGAIYEQYF. DNA for the CDR3: TGTGCCAGCAGCGATACTAGCGGGGCTATCTACGAGCAGTACTTC. Full variable domain (outside the CDR3, taken from reference TRBV7-9 and TRBJ2-7): DTGVSQNPRHKITKRGQNVTFRCDPISEHNRLYWYRQTLGQGPEFLTYFQNEAQLEKSRLLSDRFSAERPKGSFSTLEIQRTEQGDSAMYLCASSDTSGAIYEQYFGPGTRLTVT.

A note on this clone: Other DNA sequences in the same sample also yield this CDR3. The CDR3 coding sequence is TGCGCCAGCAGCTCGGGACTAGCGGGGGGATATACCGGGGAGCTGTTTTTT. It yields the protein CASSSGLAGGYTGELFF. The chain joins TRBV5-1 to TRBJ2-2; TRBD2 matches at 15 bases. The CDR3 has 17 residues. V gave up 3 bases and J gave up 5 bases; unmatched junction bases: 5. The germline CDR1 and CDR2 sequences are SGHRS and YFSETQ.

The gene calls are TRBV6-5 and TRBJ1-6; D perhaps matches TRBD1 (6 bases). The V end was cut by 1 base, the J end by 7 bases, with 11 bases between. The CDR3 covers 15 residues. Germline-derived CDR1 and CDR2 are MNHEY and SVGAGI. The CDR3 region has the DNA TGTGCCAGCAGTTACTATAGCAGGGGCAATTCACCCCTCCACTTT. This gives the protein CASSYYSRGNSPLHF.

The sample holds many counts of this clone. The chain has TRBV27 and TRBJ1-5, with D possibly matching TRBD1 (6 bases). This CDR3 is built from 15 residues. Trimming pared 6 bases from V and 7 bases from J, leaving 19 bases between. The germline V gene encodes CDR1 MNHEY and CDR2 SMNVEV (reference sequence). CDR3 sequence: CASSTIGGGRQPQHF. In DNA, the CDR3 is TGTGCCAGCAGCACGATCGGGGGCGGGAGGCAGCCCCAGCATTTT.

The CDR3 region is CASSQAHSPGELFF. As DNA, the CDR3 is TGTGCCAGCAGCCAAGCGCACAGCCCCGGGGAGCTGTTTTTT. The V and J genes are TRBV3-1 (or the pseudogene TRBV3-2) and TRBJ2-2; D gene ambiguous. CDR1 LGHDT and CDR2 YNNKEL come from the germline V gene (reference sequence). This CDR3 spans 14 amino acids. Trimming took 1 base from V and 6 from J, leaving 9 bases between them.